Presented here are 30 T cell receptor beta chains from one specimen sequenced in a study of vaccination and CD4 T cells after COVID-19. Cultured CD4+ T-cell DNA underwent Oncomine TCR Beta short-read sequencing. MiXCR was run by TCRdb on the PCR reads, yielding one entry per CDR3 protein. The sample yields just over 14,000 distinct CDR3 sequences, around 53% seen once. Stated treatment: approximately 9-day PBMC culture with coronavirus spike peptide pools or control peptides (ViraFEST assay). These TCRs are of unknown antigen specificity. Sample: CD4+ T cells from blood, cultured in vitro. The receptors come from a human donor who had recovered from COVID-19.

This clonotype was found a few times. This CDR3 is CASSSGFHTDTQYF. The CDR3 DNA is TGTGCCAGTAGTTCGGGGTTCCACACAGATACGCAGTATTTT. V usage is TRBV19 and J usage is TRBJ2-3, with D possibly matching TRBD2 (5 bases). The germline V gene has CDR1 LNHDA and CDR2 SQIVND (reference sequence). Trimming left V 5 bases short and J 2 bases short, with 11 bases between. The length of the CDR3 is 14 residues. The complete variable domain, with remaining parts taken from reference TRBV19 and TRBJ2-3, reads DGGITQSPKYLFRKEGQNVTLSCEQNLNHDAMYWYRQDPGQGLRLIYYSQIVNDFQKGDIAEGYSVSREKKESFPLTVTSAQKNPTAFYLCASSSGFHTDTQYFGPGTRLTVL.

This chain links TRBV11-1 with TRBJ1-1; D remains ambiguous. Trimming took off 3 bases at V and 6 bases at J, with 11 bases between the two ends. The CDR3 is made up of 13 amino acids. The germline V gene encodes CDR1 SGHAT and CDR2 FQDESV (reference sequence). In nucleotides, the CDR3 is TGTGCCAGCAGCTTCGGGAGGGCTGCTGAAGCTTTCTTT. Translating gives CASSFGRAAEAFF. Combining the CDR3 with reference TRBV11-1 and TRBJ1-1 gives the whole variable domain EAEVAQSPRYKITEKSQAVAFWCDPISGHATLYWYRQILGQGPELLVQFQDESVVDDSQLPKDRFSAERLKGVDSTLKIQPAELGDSAMYLCASSFGRAAEAFFGQGTRLTVV.

The chain uses TRBV10-3 and TRBJ2-5, with D perhaps TRBD2 (6 bases). The CDR3 contains 14 residues. Trimming took 11 bases from V and 2 from J, leaving 18 bases between them. Germline V gene lookup returns CDR1 ENHRY and CDR2 SYGVKD. CDR3 region: CASSLSGTQETQYF. For the CDR3, the DNA is TGTGCCTCCAGCCTATCCGGGACTCAAGAGACCCAGTACTTC.

This clonotype was found a few times. The chain recombines TRBV6-4 with TRBJ2-1; 7 bases match TRBD2. Unmatched junction bases numbered 5, after V lost 6 bases and J lost 0 bases. Germline V gene data show CDR1 as MRHNA and CDR2 as SNTAGT. The CDR3 has 15 amino acids. CDR3 nucleotides: TGTGCCAGCAGCTTTGGGGGGGGCTCCTACAATGAGCAGTTCTTC. Its translation: CASSFGGGSYNEQFF.

The chain links TRBV12-3 or TRBV12-4 to TRBJ1-2, with D perhaps matching TRBD1 (6 bases). V was pared by 3 bases and J by 8 bases, with 10 bases between. The CDR3 consists of 12 residues. The CDR3 sequence: CASSFSGEGYTF. Here the CDR3 DNA reads TGTGCCAGCAGTTTCTCAGGGGAAGGCTACACCTTC.

This clonotype was seen a handful of times. The V call is TRBV24-1, the J call TRBJ2-1; no clear D gene. Germline CDR1 KGHDR, CDR2 SFDVKD. V lost 4 bases and J lost 2, with 5 bases in between. CDR3 size: 13 residues. CDR3 loop: CATSEDPYNEQFF. The CDR3 nucleotides are TGTGCCACCAGTGAAGACCCCTACAATGAGCAGTTCTTC.

The CDR3 region is CASSSGTGAGIRYTQYF. The CDR3 bases are TGTGCCAGCAGCTCCGGGACAGGGGCCGGGATCAGATATACGCAGTATTTT. The genes are TRBV2 and TRBJ2-3; 10 bases match TRBD1. After removal of 6 bases from V and 7 bases from J, the junction contained 16 bases not matched to a gene. The CDR3 spans 17 residues. Per germline, CDR1 SNHLY and CDR2 FYNNEI.

The chain joins TRBV4-3 to TRBJ1-3; perhaps TRBD1 as D (5 bases). The CDR3 covers 16 residues. V was pared by 1 base and J by 2 bases, with 12 bases between. Germline CDR1 is LGHNA and CDR2 is YSLEER. CDR3 DNA sequence: TGCGCCAGCAGCCAAGGGACCGGACAAACTGGAAACACCATATATTTT. It translates to CASSQGTGQTGNTIYF.

The chain links TRBV28 to TRBJ2-1; D may be TRBD1 (5 bases). The CDR3 has 14 residues. The germline gives CDR1 MDHEN, CDR2 SYDVKM. The V gene lost 5 bases and the J gene lost 4 bases, with 12 bases spanning the gap. CDR3 DNA: TGTGCCAGCAGTCCTCGGGCAGGGTACAATGAGCAGTTCTTC. Amino acid sequence: CASSPRAGYNEQFF.

The chain is built from TRBV24-1 and TRBJ2-7, with D perhaps given as TRBD1 or TRBD2 (5 bases each). V dropped 4 bases and J dropped 3 bases, with 9 bases sitting between them. The CDR3 length is 13 residues. Germline CDR1 reads KGHDR; CDR2 reads SFDVKD. CDR3 bases: TGTGCCACCAGTGACGGGGCCCTCTACGAGCAGTACTTC. Protein product: CATSDGALYEQYF.

This chain connects TRBV6-5 to TRBJ1-6, with D possibly matching TRBD1 (6 bases). The CDR3 extends over 17 amino acids. Germline V gives CDR1 MNHEY, CDR2 SVGAGI. V dropped 0 bases and J dropped 7 bases, with 16 bases sitting between them. CDR3 loop: CASSYSVPLDSNSPLHF. The DNA of the CDR3 is TGTGCCAGCAGTTACTCGGTCCCGCTGGACAGCAATTCACCCCTCCACTTT.

V usage is TRBV7-9 and J usage is TRBJ2-5; 7 bases line up with TRBD1. Germline V gene lookup returns CDR1 SEHNR and CDR2 FQNEAQ (reference sequence). The CDR3 spans 14 residues. Germline trimming cut 1 base from V and 2 bases from J; bases unmatched to any gene: 1. The CDR3 protein is CASSLGGQQETQYF. The CDR3, as DNA: TGTGCCAGCAGCTTAGGGGGACAGCAAGAGACCCAGTACTTC.

The chain combines TRBV7-2 with TRBJ1-5; D not resolved. The CDR3 spans 14 residues. The germline V gene has CDR1 SGHTA and CDR2 FQGNSA. Trimming cost V 1 base and J 3 bases, with 7 bases left between them. The CDR3 here is CASSLEGFNQPQHF. CDR3 coding DNA: TGTGCCAGCAGCTTAGAGGGATTCAATCAGCCCCAGCATTTT.

The chain is built from TRBV4-2 and TRBJ2-1, with D unclear. The CDR3 extends over 15 amino acids. Trimming removed 2 bases from V and 4 bases from J, with 12 bases in between. CDR1 and CDR2 from the germline V gene are LGHNA and YNFKEQ. CDR3 sequence (DNA): TGTGCCAGCAGCCAAAATTCCGGCACTTACAATGAGCAGTTCTTC. Residues: CASSQNSGTYNEQFF.

This sequence joins TRBV25-1 and TRBJ1-2; 9 positions agree with TRBD1. The V gene end was trimmed by 4 bases and the J gene end by 6 bases; junction bases not matched to a gene: 9. The CDR3 is 15 residues long. Germline CDR1 MGHDK, CDR2 SYGVNS. CDR3 nucleotides: TGTGCCAGCAGTGCCTTCGCCGGGACAGGGAATGGCTACACCTTC. Translating it yields CASSAFAGTGNGYTF.

V and J are TRBV5-1 and TRBJ2-3; maybe TRBD1 (6 bases). Trimming took off 0 bases at V and 2 bases at J, with 13 bases between the two ends. The CDR3 contains 16 residues. The V gene's germline CDR1 is SGHRS and CDR2 YFSETQ. The CDR3 nucleotides read TGCGCCAGCAGCTTGGTTTCGAGGGGGAACACAGATACGCAGTATTTT. It encodes CASSLVSRGNTDTQYF.

This clonotype occurred once. This chain's CDR3 is CASSGSSGLYQETQYF. The CDR3 DNA reads as TGTGCCAGCTCAGGGTCTAGCGGACTGTACCAAGAGACCCAGTACTTC. The chain carries TRBV18 and TRBJ2-5; 7 bases are a match to TRBD2. With V trimmed by 5 bases and J by 0 bases, 9 bases remained unmatched. This CDR3 region has 16 residues. Germline V lookup: CDR1 KGHSH, CDR2 LQKENI.

As concerns this clonotype: At one of its ends the junction is not consistent with the germline gene, which may arise from a read error. The rearrangement uses TRBV6-1 and TRBJ2-4; possible D gene TRBD1, 6 bases. Germline CDR1 is MNHNS and CDR2 is SASEGT. The CDR3 runs 15 residues. The CDR3 loop reads CASSEGAGAKNIRYF. Here the CDR3 DNA reads TGTGCCAGCAGTGAGGGGGCTGGGGCCAAAAACATTCGGTACTTC.

J is TRBJ2-1 and V is TRBV12-3 or TRBV12-4; the match to TRBD1 covers 7 bases. The junction had 5 bases not matched to a gene; V was cut back by 7 bases and J by 5 bases. CDR3 size: 13 residues. The CDR3 DNA reads as TGTGCCAGCACCGGGACAGCTAACAATGAGCAGTTCTTC. Translation: CASTGTANNEQFF.

This clonotype was counted between two and nine times. CDR3 bases: TGTGCCAGCAGTGAAGCGCGACATCAGCCCCAGCATTTT. This sequence encodes CASSEARHQPQHF. The chain uses TRBV6-1 and TRBJ1-5; D ambiguous. The length of the CDR3 is 13 residues. Trimming took off 0 bases at V and 5 bases at J, with 5 bases between the two ends. CDR1 and CDR2 from the germline V gene are MNHNS and SASEGT.

The genes are TRBV10-3 and TRBJ2-1; 7 bases are a match to TRBD1. The CDR3 runs 13 residues. With V trimmed by 10 bases and J by 15 bases, 18 bases remained unmatched. The V gene's germline CDR1 is ENHRY and CDR2 SYGVKD. CDR3 loop: CASRIRTGASSFF. In DNA, the CDR3 is TGTGCCAGCAGGATACGAACAGGGGCTAGTTCGTTCTTC.

The genes are TRBV12-3 or TRBV12-4 and TRBJ1-1; no clear D. This CDR3 is 13 amino acids long. Trimming removed 2 bases at V and 2 bases at J, with 6 bases between. CDR3 residues: CASSLPPNTEAFF. DNA of the CDR3: TGTGCCAGCAGTTTACCACCAAACACTGAAGCTTTCTTT.

The V gene is TRBV5-6, the J gene TRBJ1-2; D not resolved. V dropped 4 bases and J dropped 5 bases, with 12 bases sitting between them. The germline CDR1 and CDR2 sequences are SGHDT and YYEEEE. The CDR3 length is 13 residues. The chain's CDR3 is CASSRPSVYGYTF. The CDR3 DNA sequence: TGTGCCAGCAGCCGGCCGTCTGTTTATGGCTACACCTTC.

The chain joins TRBV24-1 to TRBJ2-5; no clear D. Germline assignment: CDR1 KGHDR and CDR2 SFDVKD. The CDR3 length is 16 residues. The V end lost 4 bases, the J end lost 2 bases, and 16 bases lay between the germline ends. This CDR3 reads CATSDPAPNLQETQYF. In nucleotides, the CDR3 is TGTGCCACCAGTGACCCTGCACCCAATCTTCAAGAGACCCAGTACTTC.

The V gene is TRBV6-2 or TRBV6-3, the J gene TRBJ1-5, with TRBD1 identical over 10 bases. In germline, CDR1 is MNHEY, CDR2 SVGEGT. V lost 0 bases and J lost 3; bases outside the gene matches: 14. This CDR3 is 20 amino acids long. The DNA for the CDR3 is TGTGCCAGCAGTTACTCGAGGAAGACAGGGGGCACCCACAACAATCAGCCCCAGCATTTT. It codes for CASSYSRKTGGTHNNQPQHF.

The chain carries TRBV12-3 or TRBV12-4 and TRBJ2-7, with 8 bases identical to TRBD2. The CDR3 loop spans 14 amino acids. V lost 7 bases to trimming and J lost 4 bases; unmatched junction nucleotides: 9. CDR3 protein: CASTLSGSVYEQYF. CDR3 in DNA: TGTGCCAGCACCCTGAGCGGGAGTGTGTACGAGCAGTACTTC.

The rearrangement uses TRBV30 and TRBJ1-4, with 9 bases fitting TRBD1. Per the germline V gene, CDR1 is GTSNPN and CDR2 is SVGIG (reference sequence). V dropped 4 bases and J dropped 7; count of bases not matched to a gene: 4. CDR3 length equals 13 residues. This CDR3 reads CAWNRGPGEKLFF. The DNA of the CDR3 is TGTGCCTGGAACAGGGGGCCGGGTGAAAAACTGTTTTTT. The full variable domain, its missing parts supplied by reference TRBV30 and TRBJ1-4, is SQTIHQWPATLVQPVGSPLSLECTVEGTSNPNLYWYRQAAGRGLQLLFYSVGIGQISSEVPQNLSASRPQDRQFILSSKKLLLSDSGFYLCAWNRGPGEKLFFGSGTQLSVL.

The chain has TRBV7-3 and TRBJ2-3; 7 nucleotides align to TRBD1. Trimming cost V 4 bases and J 0 bases; bases outside gene matches: 4. The germline V gene has CDR1 SGHTA and CDR2 FQGTGA. There are 15 residues in the CDR3. CDR3 residues: CASSSTGDSTDTQYF. The CDR3 region has the DNA TGTGCCAGCAGCTCCACAGGGGATAGCACAGATACGCAGTATTTT.

This clonotype was seen more than once but under ten times. This chain connects TRBV20-1 to TRBJ2-3; 8 nucleotides align to TRBD2. J lost 4 bases, V lost 3 bases, and 12 bases had no gene match. CDR3 length: 16 residues. Germline lookup yields CDR1 DFQATT and CDR2 SNEGSKA (reference sequence). The CDR3 sequence is CSASLGSGSGADTQYF. In DNA form, the CDR3 reads TGCAGTGCTAGTTTGGGGAGCGGGAGCGGAGCAGATACGCAGTATTTT.

The rearrangement links TRBV20-1 to TRBJ2-7, with D perhaps being TRBD1 or TRBD2 (6 bases each). Germline V gene sequence: CDR1 DFQATT, CDR2 SNEGSKA (reference sequence). The CDR3 runs 14 residues. The ends were cut back, 4 bases at V and 3 bases at J, with 16 bases in the middle. In DNA form, the CDR3 reads TGCAGTGCTACAGCCCAGGGGCGGGACTACGAGCAGTACTTC. It specifies CSATAQGRDYEQYF.